What follows is one T cell receptor beta chain and its context. Its antigen is undetermined. Sequencing was performed with immunoSEQ multiplex PCR; in TCRdb, only in-frame clones are kept and a portion is missing. The table records roughly 53,000 clones, around 85% of them present only once. Per the germline V gene, CDR1 is DFQATT and CDR2 is SNEGSKA (reference sequence). V lost 3 bases and J lost 2, with 9 bases in between. The CDR3 consists of 13 residues. This entry belongs to a study of T cell responses to AZD1222 COVID-19 vaccine. Regarding the study as a whole: Elevations in Spike-specific TCR breadth and depth followed administration of two AZD1222 doses. The donors showed a predominance of white British ancestry and of females, with possible underestimation of clonal diversity. Every sample of the repertoires postdated the peak T cell response.

The source of this sequence is an adult in good health. The sample was peripheral blood, taken on day 0 of MenACWY control vaccination. The chain employs TRBV20-1 and TRBJ2-3; D is undetermined. CDR3 bases: TGCAGTGCTAGTGGAAGGATCACAGATACGCAGTATTTT. It translates to CSASGRITDTQYF.